These 12 T cell receptor beta chains were all obtained from the same sample, sequenced in a study of cytomegalovirus exposure and HLA in healthy donors (dated by TCRdb to about 2017). The library was generated by the immunoSEQ multiplex PCR assay. What TCRdb holds here is the immuneACCESS table cut down to in-frame rearrangements. Part of the clones is not present; checked against another copy, under half of the missing clones reflect an unresolved V gene, and the others are unexplained. Present in this sample are 200,000 to 300,000 clones, 86% of which were seen just once. Clones ranked in the top ten supply 1% to 1.5% of the sample. The sequencing input was PBMCs. These receptors originate from a woman in her 30s in good health and CMV-seropositive.

The chain recombines TRBV27 with TRBJ2-1; TRBD2 aligns across 13 bases. CDR1 is MNHEY and CDR2 is SMNVEV in the germline V gene (reference sequence). V shed 4 bases and J 15 bases; nucleotides not matched to a gene: 15. This CDR3 spans 16 amino acids. CDR3 amino acids: CASSSGTSGITRRRFF. The DNA of the CDR3 is TGTGCCAGCAGTTCCGGGACTAGCGGGATTACGCGGCGTCGGTTCTTC.

This chain uses TRBV9 with TRBJ1-3; 10 nucleotides align to TRBD1. Germline CDR1 and CDR2: SGDLS and YYNGEE. The CDR3 covers 17 residues. Unmatched junction bases numbered 10, after V lost 4 bases and J lost 3 bases. The CDR3 spells CASSSDRGRVYGNTIYF. Here the CDR3 DNA reads TGTGCCAGCAGCTCTGACAGGGGGCGGGTGTATGGAAACACCATATATTTT.

The chain recombines TRBV19 with TRBJ2-3; 7 bases fit TRBD2. V dropped 7 bases and J dropped 2; count of bases not matched to a gene: 9. CDR3 length: 15 residues. The germline CDR1 and CDR2 sequences are LNHDA and SQIVND (reference sequence). The CDR3 coding sequence is TGTGCCAGTACGGTGGGAGGGACCTTCACAGATACGCAGTATTTT. This sequence encodes CASTVGGTFTDTQYF.

This clone has at least ten counts. The chain combines TRBV25-1 with TRBJ2-5; TRBD1 agrees at 10 bases. Germline trimming cut 5 bases from V and 5 bases from J; bases unmatched to any gene: 8. The germline gives CDR1 MGHDK, CDR2 SYGVNS. The CDR3 extends over 15 amino acids. CDR3 loop: CASSPGTGDIETQYF. The DNA for the CDR3 is TGTGCCAGCAGTCCCGGGACAGGGGACATTGAGACCCAGTACTTC. The full variable domain, in which reference TRBV25-1 and TRBJ2-5 provide the parts outside the CDR3, is EADIYQTPRYLVIGTGKKITLECSQTMGHDKMYWYQQDPGMELHLIHYSYGVNSTEKGDLSSESTVSRIRTEHFPLTLESARPSHTSQYLCASSPGTGDIETQYFGPGTRLLVL.

The chain links TRBV28 to TRBJ2-7; tentatively, D is TRBD2 (6 bases). CDR1 is MDHEN, CDR2 SYDVKM, per germline. The CDR3 totals 18 residues. The germline V and J ends were trimmed by 5 bases and 3 bases, with 26 bases remaining between them. This CDR3 reads CASSTLASRAFPLYEQYF. The CDR3 nucleotides read TGTGCCAGCAGTACCCTAGCGAGTAGGGCCTTCCCTCTCTACGAGCAGTACTTC. Supplemented by reference TRBV28 and TRBJ2-7, the full variable domain reads DVKVTQSSRYLVKRTGEKVFLECVQDMDHENMFWYRQDPGLGLRLIYFSYDVKMKEKGDIPEGYSVSREKKERFSLILESASTNQTSMYLCASSTLASRAFPLYEQYFGPGTRLTVT.

This chain uses TRBV7-2 with TRBJ2-7; perhaps TRBD1 as D (6 bases). Per germline, CDR1 SGHTA and CDR2 FQGNSA. Trimming removed 7 bases at V and 5 bases at J, with 21 bases between. This CDR3 is 15 amino acids long. The CDR3 loop is CASKWTQGIFDEQYF. In DNA form, the CDR3 reads TGTGCCAGCAAATGGACACAGGGTATTTTCGACGAGCAGTACTTC.

The chain combines TRBV29-1 with TRBJ1-2, with TRBD1 as a possible D gene (5 bases). The CDR3 loop spans 12 amino acids. V was trimmed by 2 bases and J by 7 bases, leaving 11 bases between them. The germline CDR1 and CDR2 sequences are SQVTM and ANQGSEA. The CDR3 here is CSVETGLAGYTF. CDR3 nucleotides: TGCAGCGTTGAAACAGGTTTGGCTGGCTACACCTTC.

This rearrangement joins TRBV30 to TRBJ1-5; D possibly corresponds to TRBD1 (5 bases). V lost 3 bases and J 4 bases, leaving 13 bases between the germline ends. The CDR3 spans 14 residues. CDR1 and CDR2 (germline): GTSNPN, SVGIG (reference sequence). CDR3 region: CAWSGRGPNQPQHF. As DNA, the CDR3 is TGTGCCTGGAGCGGTAGGGGCCCGAATCAGCCCCAGCATTTT.

This chain links TRBV6-4 with TRBJ2-4; D call uncertain. Germline V lookup: CDR1 MRHNA, CDR2 SNTAGT. Between the trimmed V and J ends, which lost 7 bases and 0 bases, there was a span of 16 bases. The CDR3 consists of 16 residues. The CDR3 region is CASTYRLLPAKNIQYF. The CDR3 DNA reads as TGTGCCAGCACGTATCGGCTACTACCAGCCAAAAACATTCAGTACTTC.

This chain connects TRBV9 to TRBJ2-7; tentatively, D is TRBD1 (5 bases). V was clipped by 4 bases and J by 4 bases, with 15 bases between them. The germline V gene has CDR1 SGDLS and CDR2 YYNGEE. This CDR3 has 14 residues. CDR3 sequence: CASSRLDQGYEQYF. DNA for the CDR3: TGTGCCAGCAGCCGTCTGGATCAGGGATACGAGCAGTACTTC.

The genes are TRBV6-4 and TRBJ1-2, with a tentative D call TRBD1 (5 bases). CDR3 length: 16 residues. Trimming pared 3 bases from V and 1 base from J, leaving 15 bases between. Germline CDR1 MRHNA, CDR2 SNTAGT. Here the CDR3 reads CASSEFGGNFNYGYTF. In DNA form, the CDR3 reads TGTGCCAGCAGTGAGTTCGGGGGAAACTTTAACTATGGCTACACCTTC.

This rearrangement joins TRBV29-1 to TRBJ2-5; possibly TRBD2 for D (5 bases). V was pared by 3 bases and J by 2 bases, with 19 bases between. CDR1 and CDR2 (germline): SQVTM, ANQGSEA. CDR3 size: 16 residues. CDR3 nucleotide sequence: TGCAGCGTTGATATGCGCGGGCATACGGGACAAGAGACCCAGTACTTC. As protein: CSVDMRGHTGQETQYF.